The clone carrying this T cell receptor (beta chain) was observed once. This specimen comes from a study of T cell responses to AZD1222 COVID-19 vaccine. Assay: immunoSEQ multiplex PCR; the TCRdb copy retains only in-frame clones and omits some. The sample lists around 160,000 clones, 82% seen once, with roughly 4.5% in the top ten. Germline CDR1 GTSNPN, CDR2 SVGIG (reference sequence). CDR3 length: 14 residues. This chain uses TRBV30 with TRBJ2-5; no clear D. The input for sequencing was peripheral blood, taken on day 0 of MenACWY control vaccination. This sequence was found in an adult in good health. CDR3 protein: CAFEPRAGLETQYF. The CDR3 DNA follows: TGTGCTTTCGAGCCCAGAGCAGGCTTAGAGACCCAGTACTTC.